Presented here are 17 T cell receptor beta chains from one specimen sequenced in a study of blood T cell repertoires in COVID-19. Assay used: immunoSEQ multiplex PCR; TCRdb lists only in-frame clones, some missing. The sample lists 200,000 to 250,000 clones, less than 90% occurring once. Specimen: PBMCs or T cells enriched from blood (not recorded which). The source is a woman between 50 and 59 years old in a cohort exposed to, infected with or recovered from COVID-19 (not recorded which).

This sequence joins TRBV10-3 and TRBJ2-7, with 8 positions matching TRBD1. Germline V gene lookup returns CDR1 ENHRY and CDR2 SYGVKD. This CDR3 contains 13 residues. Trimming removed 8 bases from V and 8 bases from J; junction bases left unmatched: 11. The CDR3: CAIDKSGQGQQYF. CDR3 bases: TGTGCCATCGACAAGTCAGGACAGGGCCAGCAGTACTTC.

For the CDR3, the DNA is TGTGCCAGCAGTCACTTCACCCGTCAGGGGGCTGAAGCTTTCTTT. As protein: CASSHFTRQGAEAFF. The rearrangement uses TRBV6-1 and TRBJ1-1, with TRBD1 matching 7 bases. The CDR3 totals 15 residues. V lost 5 bases to trimming and J lost 6 bases; unmatched junction nucleotides: 12. The germline V gene encodes CDR1 MNHNS and CDR2 SASEGT.

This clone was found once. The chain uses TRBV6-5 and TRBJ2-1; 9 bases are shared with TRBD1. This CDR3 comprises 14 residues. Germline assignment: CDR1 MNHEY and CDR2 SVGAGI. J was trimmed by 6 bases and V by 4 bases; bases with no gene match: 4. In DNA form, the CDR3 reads TGTGCCAGCAGTTGGGGACAGGGCTTCAATGAGCAGTTCTTC. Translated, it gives CASSWGQGFNEQFF.

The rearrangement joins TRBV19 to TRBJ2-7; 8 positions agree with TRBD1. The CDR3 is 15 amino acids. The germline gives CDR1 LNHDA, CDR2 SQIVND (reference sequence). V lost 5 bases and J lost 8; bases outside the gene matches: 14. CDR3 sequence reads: CASSLRQGSRKKQYF. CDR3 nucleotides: TGTGCCAGTAGTTTAAGACAGGGGTCACGTAAGAAGCAGTACTTC.

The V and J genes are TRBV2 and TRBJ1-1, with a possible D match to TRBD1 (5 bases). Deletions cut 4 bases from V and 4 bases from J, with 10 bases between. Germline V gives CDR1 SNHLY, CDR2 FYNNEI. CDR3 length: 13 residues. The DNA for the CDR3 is TGTGCCAGCAGTGGGCAGGGTGGCACTGAAGCTTTCTTT. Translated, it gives CASSGQGGTEAFF.

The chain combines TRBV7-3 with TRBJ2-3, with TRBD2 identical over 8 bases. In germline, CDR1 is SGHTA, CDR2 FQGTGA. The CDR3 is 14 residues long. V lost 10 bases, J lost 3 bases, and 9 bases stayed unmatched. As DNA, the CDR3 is TGTGCCACCCGTAGCGGGGCAGGGACAGATACGCAGTATTTT. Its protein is CATRSGAGTDTQYF.

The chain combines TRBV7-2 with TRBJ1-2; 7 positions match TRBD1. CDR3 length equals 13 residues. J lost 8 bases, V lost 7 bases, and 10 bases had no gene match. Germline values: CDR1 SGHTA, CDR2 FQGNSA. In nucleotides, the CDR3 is TGTGCCAGCACCCCACAGAGGGGGCCCGGCTACACCTTC. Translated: CASTPQRGPGYTF.

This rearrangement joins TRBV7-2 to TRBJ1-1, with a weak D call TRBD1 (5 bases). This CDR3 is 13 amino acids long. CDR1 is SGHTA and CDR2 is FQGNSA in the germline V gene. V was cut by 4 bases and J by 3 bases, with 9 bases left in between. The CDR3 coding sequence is TGTGCCAGCAGCTGGGACTTTTACACTGAAGCTTTCTTT. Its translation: CASSWDFYTEAFF.

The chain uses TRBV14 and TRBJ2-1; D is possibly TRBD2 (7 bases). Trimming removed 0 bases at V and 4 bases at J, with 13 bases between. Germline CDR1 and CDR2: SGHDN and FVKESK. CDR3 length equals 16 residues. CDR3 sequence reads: CASSQELGGLYNEQFF. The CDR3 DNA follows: TGTGCCAGCAGCCAAGAATTGGGGGGGCTATACAATGAGCAGTTCTTC.

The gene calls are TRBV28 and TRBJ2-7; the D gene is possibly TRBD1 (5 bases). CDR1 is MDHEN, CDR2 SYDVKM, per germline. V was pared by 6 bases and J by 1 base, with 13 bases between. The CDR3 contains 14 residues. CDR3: CASRRQTLSYEQYF. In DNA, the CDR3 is TGTGCCAGCAGACGACAGACCCTATCCTACGAGCAGTACTTC.

The chain's CDR3 is CASSIRRQVENQPQHF. The CDR3 region has the DNA TGTGCCAGTAGTATTCGGAGACAGGTCGAGAATCAGCCCCAGCATTTT. V gene TRBV19 combines with J gene TRBJ1-5; D perhaps matches TRBD1 (6 bases). The CDR3 extends over 16 amino acids. Germline CDR1 is LNHDA and CDR2 is SQIVND (reference sequence). The ends were cut back, 3 bases at V and 4 bases at J, with 16 bases in the middle. Based on the CDR3 plus reference TRBV19 and TRBJ1-5, the full variable domain is DGGITQSPKYLFRKEGQNVTLSCEQNLNHDAMYWYRQDPGQGLRLIYYSQIVNDFQKGDIAEGYSVSREKKESFPLTVTSAQKNPTAFYLCASSIRRQVENQPQHFGDGTRLSIL.

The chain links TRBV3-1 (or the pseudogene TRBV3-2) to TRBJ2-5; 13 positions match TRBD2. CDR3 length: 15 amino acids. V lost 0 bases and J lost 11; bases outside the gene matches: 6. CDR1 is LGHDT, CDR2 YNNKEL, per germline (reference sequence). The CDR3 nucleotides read TGTGCCAGCAGCCAAGATTCGACTAGCGGGGGGACACAGTACTTC. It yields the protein CASSQDSTSGGTQYF.

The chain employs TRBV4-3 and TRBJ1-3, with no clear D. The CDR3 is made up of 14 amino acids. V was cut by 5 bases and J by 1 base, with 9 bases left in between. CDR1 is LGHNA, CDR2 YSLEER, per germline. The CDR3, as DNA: TGCGCCAGCAGCGAAAACTATTCTGGAAACACCATATATTTT. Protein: CASSENYSGNTIYF.

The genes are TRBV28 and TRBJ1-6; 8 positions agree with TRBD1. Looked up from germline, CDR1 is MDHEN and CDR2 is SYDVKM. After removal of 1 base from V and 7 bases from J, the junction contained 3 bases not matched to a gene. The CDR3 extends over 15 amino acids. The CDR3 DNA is TGTGCCAGCAGTTTATCTGACAGGGGCAATTCACCCCTCCACTTT. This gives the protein CASSLSDRGNSPLHF.

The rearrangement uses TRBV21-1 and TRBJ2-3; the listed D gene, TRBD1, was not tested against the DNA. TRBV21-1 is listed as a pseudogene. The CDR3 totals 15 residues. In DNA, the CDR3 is TGTGCCAGCAGCAAATGGGCTCTAATCGCAGATACGCAGTATTTT. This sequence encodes CASSKWALIADTQYF.

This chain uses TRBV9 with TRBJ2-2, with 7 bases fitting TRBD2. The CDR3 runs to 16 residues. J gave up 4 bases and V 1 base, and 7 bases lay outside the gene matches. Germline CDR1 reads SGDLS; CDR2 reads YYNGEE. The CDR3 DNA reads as TGTGCCAGCAGCGTAAAAAGGGAGGGGCCCACCGGGGAGCTGTTTTTT. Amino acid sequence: CASSVKREGPTGELFF.

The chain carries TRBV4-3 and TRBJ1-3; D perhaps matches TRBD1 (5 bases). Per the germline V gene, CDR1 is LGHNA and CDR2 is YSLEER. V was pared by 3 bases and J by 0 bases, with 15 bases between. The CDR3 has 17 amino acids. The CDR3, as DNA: TGCGCCAGCAGCCAGGACCAGGGTGAAAGCTCTGGAAACACCATATATTTT. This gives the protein CASSQDQGESSGNTIYF.